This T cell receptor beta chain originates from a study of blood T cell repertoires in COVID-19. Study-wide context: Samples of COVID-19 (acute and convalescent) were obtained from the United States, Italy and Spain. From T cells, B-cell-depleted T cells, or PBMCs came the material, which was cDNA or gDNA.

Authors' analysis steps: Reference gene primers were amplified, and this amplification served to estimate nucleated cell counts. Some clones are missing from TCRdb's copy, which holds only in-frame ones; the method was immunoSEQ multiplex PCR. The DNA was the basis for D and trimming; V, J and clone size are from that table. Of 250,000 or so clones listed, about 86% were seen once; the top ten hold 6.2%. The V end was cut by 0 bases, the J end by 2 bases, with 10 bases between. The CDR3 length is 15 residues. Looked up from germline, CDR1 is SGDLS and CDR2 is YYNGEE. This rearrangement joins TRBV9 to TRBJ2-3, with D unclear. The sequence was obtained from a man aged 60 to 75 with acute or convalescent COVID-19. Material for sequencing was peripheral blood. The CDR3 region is CASSVGSSYTDTQYF. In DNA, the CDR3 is TGTGCCAGCAGCGTAGGAAGTAGCTACACAGATACGCAGTATTTT.